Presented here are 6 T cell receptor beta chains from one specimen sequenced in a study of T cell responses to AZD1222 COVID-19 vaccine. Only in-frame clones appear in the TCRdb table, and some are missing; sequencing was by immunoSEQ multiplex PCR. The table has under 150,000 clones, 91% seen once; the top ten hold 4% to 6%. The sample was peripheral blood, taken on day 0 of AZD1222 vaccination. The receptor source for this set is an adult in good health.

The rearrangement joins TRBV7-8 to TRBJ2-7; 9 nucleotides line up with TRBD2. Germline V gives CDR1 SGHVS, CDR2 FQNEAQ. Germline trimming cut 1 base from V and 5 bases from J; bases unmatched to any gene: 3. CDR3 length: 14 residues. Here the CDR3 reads CASSLVSGGNEQYF. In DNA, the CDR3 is TGTGCCAGCAGCTTAGTTAGCGGGGGAAACGAGCAGTACTTC.

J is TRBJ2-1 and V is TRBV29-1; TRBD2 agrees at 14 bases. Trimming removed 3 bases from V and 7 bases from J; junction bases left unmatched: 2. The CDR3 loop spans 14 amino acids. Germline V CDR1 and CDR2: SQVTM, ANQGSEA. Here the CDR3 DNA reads TGCAGCGTTGAGACTAGCGGGAGGGTAAATGAGCAGTTCTTC. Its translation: CSVETSGRVNEQFF.

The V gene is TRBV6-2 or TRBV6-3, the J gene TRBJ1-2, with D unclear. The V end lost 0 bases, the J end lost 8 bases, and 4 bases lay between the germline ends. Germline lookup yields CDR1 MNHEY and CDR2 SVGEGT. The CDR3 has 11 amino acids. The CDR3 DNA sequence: TGTGCCAGCAGTTACTCATGGGGCTACACCTTC. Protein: CASSYSWGYTF.

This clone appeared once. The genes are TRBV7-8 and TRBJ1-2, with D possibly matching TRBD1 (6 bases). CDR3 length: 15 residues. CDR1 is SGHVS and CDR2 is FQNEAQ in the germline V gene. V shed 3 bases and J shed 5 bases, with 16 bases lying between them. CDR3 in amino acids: CASSFNRDTIYGYTF. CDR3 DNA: TGTGCCAGCAGCTTCAATCGGGACACAATTTATGGCTACACCTTC.

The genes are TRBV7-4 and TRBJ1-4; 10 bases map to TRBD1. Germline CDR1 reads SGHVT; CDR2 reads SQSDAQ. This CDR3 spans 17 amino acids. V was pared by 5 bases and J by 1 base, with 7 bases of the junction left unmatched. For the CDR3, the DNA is TGTGCCAGCAGCCAAGAGCGGGACAGGGGAACTAATGAAAAACTGTTTTTT. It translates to CASSQERDRGTNEKLFF.

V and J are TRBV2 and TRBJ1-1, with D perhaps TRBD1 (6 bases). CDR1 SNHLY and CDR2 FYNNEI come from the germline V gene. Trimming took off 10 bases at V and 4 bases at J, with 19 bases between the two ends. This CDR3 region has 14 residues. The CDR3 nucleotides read TGTGCCATTAGAGGCCTCTCAGGGGTCACTGAAGCTTTCTTT. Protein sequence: CAIRGLSGVTEAFF.